What follows are 25 T cell receptor beta chains derived from one specimen sequenced in a study of Tregs in tolerant kidney transplant recipients. Only in-frame clones appear in the TCRdb table, and some are missing; sequencing was by immunoSEQ multiplex PCR. The data include 30,000 or so clones; the top ten clones carry 13% to 15%. Specimen: CD8+ T cells from blood, collected before the transplant. The receptor source for this set is a human donor who received a combined kidney and bone marrow transplant.

Comments on this clone: The read ends 3 residues before the CDR3 terminus; that terminus is restored from the germline J gene. The J gene is TRBJ2-7, the V gene TRBV11-2; D is undetermined. The germline V and J ends were trimmed by 1 base and 2 bases, with 9 bases remaining between them. Germline CDR1 SGHAT, CDR2 FQNNGV. The CDR3 extends over 14 amino acids. The CDR3 sequence is CASSLVASAYEQYF. The part of the CDR3 DNA that was read is TGTGCCAGCAGCTTAGTCGCCAGCGCCTACGAG.

CDR3 residues: CASSEAQGHLYEQYF. Incomplete CDR3 DNA: TGTGCCAGCAGTGAAGCGCAGGGGCATCTCTACGAG. V usage is TRBV6-1 and J usage is TRBJ2-7; possibly TRBD1 for D (6 bases). Read sequence stops 3 residues before the CDR3 end, and the germline J gene provides the missing end. The CDR3 runs 15 residues. V dropped 0 bases and J dropped 3 bases, with 12 bases sitting between them. Germline lookup yields CDR1 MNHNS and CDR2 SASEGT.

Of note for this clone: The read terminates 3 residues ahead of where the CDR3 ends, so the germline J gene completes it. This chain joins TRBV7-9 and TRBJ2-7; 7 nucleotides line up with TRBD1. Germline lookup yields CDR1 SEHNR and CDR2 FQNEAQ (reference sequence). The CDR3 loop spans 13 amino acids. Germline trimming cut 4 bases from V and 6 bases from J; bases unmatched to any gene: 6. CDR3 bases read: TGTGCCAGCAGCTCCAGGACAGGAGTCGAG. This translates into CASSSRTGVE. The full CDR3 is CASSSRTGVEQYF.

Remarks on this clone: Read sequence stops 3 residues before the CDR3 end, and the germline J gene provides the missing end. Within the sample, other DNA sequences also encode this same CDR3. The chain employs TRBV7-9 and TRBJ2-7; D gene unclear. The V and J ends lost 5 bases and 0 bases respectively, with 8 bases between them. Germline lookup yields CDR1 SEHNR and CDR2 FQNEAQ (reference sequence). The CDR3 has 13 residues. CDR3 loop: CASSLAYSYEQYF. The part of the CDR3 DNA that was read is TGTGCCAGCAGCCTGGCATACTCCTACGAG.

About this clone: The sequence runs out 3 residues before the end of the CDR3; the remainder is reconstructed from the germline J gene. V is TRBV20-1 and J is TRBJ2-3, with D perhaps matching TRBD2 (5 bases). CDR3 length equals 16 residues. The germline V and J ends were trimmed by 5 bases and 5 bases, with 23 bases remaining between them. CDR1 DFQATT and CDR2 SNEGSKA come from the germline V gene (reference sequence). The CDR3 sequence: CSALRRAGLKRDTQYF. The covered CDR3 bases are TGCAGTGCTCTTAGACGGGCGGGCCTGAAGAGAGATACG.

On this clone: The read stops 3 residues short of the end of the CDR3; the missing end is completed from the germline J gene. V and J are TRBV29-1 and TRBJ2-7, with a weak D call TRBD1 (7 bases). Trimming took 0 bases from V and 5 from J, leaving 11 bases between them. CDR3 size: 13 residues. The germline CDR1 and CDR2 sequences are SQVTM and ANQGSEA. The CDR3 is CSVEDLRGDEQYF. CDR3 DNA, as far as it was read: TGCAGCGTTGAAGATCTCAGGGGGGACGAG.

About this clone: Read data end 3 residues before the CDR3 end; the end is taken from the germline J gene. V usage is TRBV7-2 and J usage is TRBJ1-2, with TRBD1 as a possible D gene (5 bases). Between the trimmed V and J ends, which lost 5 bases and 3 bases, there was a span of 13 bases. Germline V gene lookup returns CDR1 SGHTA and CDR2 FQGNSA. This CDR3 spans 14 amino acids. CDR3 loop: CASSPSGGDYGYTF. Partial CDR3 DNA: TGTGCCAGCAGCCCGAGCGGGGGGGACTATGGC.

About this clone itself: The CDR3 is cut off 3 residues early in the read; its end comes from the germline J gene. The rearrangement links TRBV19 to TRBJ2-1; 11 positions match TRBD1. This CDR3 has 15 residues. Germline CDR1 reads LNHDA; CDR2 reads SQIVND (reference sequence). V was clipped by 3 bases and J by 5 bases; unmatched bases: 3. CDR3 sequence: CASSIGQGADNEQFF. The sequenced CDR3 bases are TGTGCCAGTAGTATTGGACAGGGGGCCGACAATGAG. The full variable domain, with the rest looked up from reference TRBV19 and TRBJ2-1, is DGGITQSPKYLFRKEGQNVTLSCEQNLNHDAMYWYRQDPGQGLRLIYYSQIVNDFQKGDIAEGYSVSREKKESFPLTVTSAQKNPTAFYLCASSIGQGADNEQFFGPGTRLTVL.

For this clone: The DNA ends 3 residues before the CDR3 does, and the rest of the CDR3 is filled in from the germline J gene. The rearrangement joins TRBV20-1 to TRBJ2-7; D is perhaps TRBD2 (6 bases). The CDR3 covers 17 residues. CDR1 and CDR2 from the germline V gene are DFQATT and SNEGSKA (reference sequence). Trimming left V 0 bases short and J 3 bases short, with 21 bases between. CDR3 DNA (partial): TGCAGTGCTAGAGATAGGACCTCGGTGCGGGGCGTCTACGAG. Translating gives CSARDRTSVRGVYE. The full-length CDR3 reads as CSARDRTSVRGVYEQYF.

On this clone itself: The read halts 3 residues ahead of the CDR3 end, with the missing end drawn from the germline J gene. V usage is TRBV5-4 and J usage is TRBJ2-3; tentative D call: TRBD2 (7 bases). The CDR3 sequence is 14 residues long. Germline V CDR1 and CDR2: SGHNT, YYREEE (reference sequence). The ends were cut back, 2 bases at V and 5 bases at J, with 12 bases in the middle. The CDR3 here is CASSFWGGRDTQYF. CDR3 bases read: TGTGCCAGCAGCTTTTGGGGGGGCAGAGATACG.

Worth noting for this clone: The read finishes 3 residues shy of the CDR3 end, and the germline J gene is used to complete it. The rearrangement links TRBV6-2 or TRBV6-3 to TRBJ2-7; D gene unclear. This CDR3 spans 15 amino acids. Germline loops: CDR1 MNHEY, CDR2 SVGEGT. Between the trimmed V and J ends, which lost 4 bases and 0 bases, there was a span of 13 bases. CDR3 region: CASSSLQVSSYEQYF. The sequenced CDR3 bases are TGTGCCAGCAGTTCGCTCCAGGTTAGCTCCTACGAG.

On this clone: The read falls 3 residues short of the CDR3 end, and the missing part is taken from the germline J gene. This chain joins TRBV19 and TRBJ2-5; perhaps TRBD1 as D (5 bases). Germline values: CDR1 LNHDA, CDR2 SQIVND (reference sequence). This CDR3 comprises 19 residues. V was pared by 3 bases and J by 1 base, with 24 bases between. CDR3 amino acids: CASSMGEGARERLQETQYF. The sequenced part of the CDR3 DNA is TGTGCCAGTAGTATGGGCGAAGGGGCCAGGGAAAGACTCCAAGAGACC.

Comments on this clone: The read ends 3 residues early relative to the CDR3; the germline J gene fills the gap. V and J are TRBV10-3 and TRBJ2-7; perhaps TRBD1 as D (6 bases). The V end was cut by 2 bases, the J end by 3 bases, with 20 bases between. Germline V gene data show CDR1 as ENHRY and CDR2 as SYGVKD. CDR3 length: 17 amino acids. Partial CDR3 DNA: TGTGCCATCAGTGAGCCGAAAACAGGACAGATGAACTACGAG. Its protein is CAISEPKTGQMNYE. The CDR3, in full, reads CAISEPKTGQMNYEQYF.

As concerns this clone: The CDR3 extends 3 residues past the end of the read, so its final part is completed from the germline J gene. The rearrangement links TRBV30 to TRBJ2-1, with D maybe TRBD2 (7 bases). The germline V gene has CDR1 GTSNPN and CDR2 SVGIG (reference sequence). This CDR3 contains 18 residues. Trimming took 3 bases from V and 3 from J, leaving 24 bases between them. CDR3 sequence reads: CAWSGQYTGTTLYNEQFF. CDR3 DNA, as far as it was read: TGTGCCTGGAGCGGACAGTACACCGGGACTACTCTCTACAATGAG.

Details on this clone: Sequencing ends 3 residues short of the CDR3 end; the germline J gene provides the rest. This chain joins TRBV19 and TRBJ2-1, with TRBD2 identical over 10 bases. The germline V gene encodes CDR1 LNHDA and CDR2 SQIVND (reference sequence). J lost 6 bases, V lost 4 bases, and 18 bases had no gene match. The CDR3 sequence is 19 residues long. The CDR3 reads CASSSLYLQASGRGNEQFF. The CDR3 bases that were read are TGTGCCAGTAGTAGTCTCTACCTACAGGCTAGCGGGAGAGGCAATGAG.

Details on this clone: Read coverage stops 3 residues before the CDR3 terminus; the germline J gene supplies the remainder. The chain combines TRBV7-8 with TRBJ2-2, with 8 bases aligning to TRBD1. J lost 2 bases, V lost 4 bases, and 3 bases had no gene match. The CDR3 has 15 amino acids. Looked up from germline, CDR1 is SGHVS and CDR2 is FQNEAQ. Partial CDR3 DNA: TGTGCCAGCAGCTACTCAGGGGGCAACACCGGGGAG. It specifies CASSYSGGNTGE. The whole CDR3 sequence is CASSYSGGNTGELFF. The full variable domain, rest sourced from reference TRBV7-8 and TRBJ2-2, is GAGVSQSPRYKVAKRGQDVALRCDPISGHVSLFWYQQALGQGPEFLTYFQNEAQLDKSGLPSDRFFAERPEGSVSTLKIQRTQQEDSAVYLCASSYSGGNTGELFFGEGSRLTVL.

In regard to this clone: Read data end 3 residues before the CDR3 end; the end is taken from the germline J gene. The chain uses TRBV7-2 and TRBJ1-5; D is perhaps TRBD1 (5 bases). The germline gives CDR1 SGHTA, CDR2 FQGNSA. CDR3 length equals 15 residues. V was clipped by 5 bases and J by 2 bases, with 13 bases between them. The sequenced part of the CDR3 DNA is TGTGCCAGCAGCCCGACGGCGGGGGGCAATCAGCCC. Translation gives CASSPTAGGNQP. The whole CDR3 reads CASSPTAGGNQPQHF.

Worth noting for this clone: The read comes to an end 3 residues before the CDR3 does, leaving the germline J gene to fill in the end. The V and J genes are TRBV6-2 or TRBV6-3 and TRBJ2-5, with D perhaps matching TRBD2 (6 bases). Germline loops: CDR1 MNHEY, CDR2 SVGEGT. The CDR3 spans 15 residues. V was pared by 0 bases and J by 5 bases, with 13 bases between. The part of the CDR3 DNA that was read is TGTGCCAGCAGTTACTCGGGCTCCGGAGGGGAGACC. Encoded protein: CASSYSGSGGET. The whole CDR3 sequence reads CASSYSGSGGETQYF.

Notes on this clone: The read ends 3 residues before the CDR3 terminus; that terminus is restored from the germline J gene. This sequence joins TRBV6-2 or TRBV6-3 and TRBJ2-7; maybe TRBD2 (6 bases). Germline values: CDR1 MNHEY, CDR2 SVGEGT. The CDR3 covers 14 residues. Trimming took off 5 bases at V and 3 bases at J, with 14 bases between the two ends. CDR3 DNA, as far as it was read: TGTGCCAGCAGTACCGGGATGGGGGGCTACGAG. Translation: CASSTGMGGYE. The CDR3 reads in full as CASSTGMGGYEQYF.

To note about this clone: The read ends 3 residues shy of where the CDR3 ends; the end is completed using the germline J gene. The V gene is TRBV7-3, the J gene TRBJ2-3, with 11 bases fitting TRBD2. The V segment lost 5 bases and the J segment 4 bases; nucleotides outside the gene matches: 8. Germline loops: CDR1 SGHTA, CDR2 FQGTGA. This CDR3 is built from 16 residues. Here the CDR3 reads CASSLLSGRASDTQYF. CDR3 DNA, as far as it was read: TGTGCCAGCAGCCTTCTTAGCGGGAGGGCCTCAGATACG.

About this clone: The read terminates 3 residues ahead of where the CDR3 ends, so the germline J gene completes it. The chain uses TRBV12-3 or TRBV12-4 and TRBJ2-1, with 15 bases aligning to TRBD2. This CDR3 is built from 15 residues. J was trimmed by 8 bases and V by 6 bases; bases with no gene match: 5. CDR3 amino acids: CASSPRTSGRDEQFF. The sequenced CDR3 bases are TGTGCCAGCAGCCCTAGGACTAGCGGGAGGGATGAG.

A word on this clone: The CDR3 end falls 3 residues outside the read, so it is completed with the germline J gene. The chain couples TRBV20-1 to TRBJ1-4; TRBD1 might be the D (5 bases). Germline V gene sequence: CDR1 DFQATT, CDR2 SNEGSKA (reference sequence). The length of the CDR3 is 16 residues. V was shortened by 0 bases and J by 0 bases, with 11 bases between the two germline ends. The covered CDR3 bases are TGCAGTGCTAGAGATAAGACAGCAGCAACTAATGAAAAA. Translated: CSARDKTAATNEK. Given in full, the CDR3 is CSARDKTAATNEKLFF.

Comments on this clone: From the germline J gene comes the end of the CDR3, since the read stops 3 residues before it. This rearrangement joins TRBV19 to TRBJ2-1; TRBD1 agrees at 10 bases. The germline V gene has CDR1 LNHDA and CDR2 SQIVND (reference sequence). Germline trimming cut 6 bases from V and 8 bases from J; bases unmatched to any gene: 4. The CDR3 length is 13 residues. The sequenced CDR3 bases are TGTGCCAGTAGCCGACAGGGGGCGCATGAG. Its translation is CASSRQGAHE. The whole CDR3 protein reads CASSRQGAHEQFF.

Note on this clone: Sequencing ends 3 residues short of the CDR3 end; the germline J gene provides the rest. The rearrangement uses TRBV5-6 and TRBJ2-7; D unclear. CDR3 length: 13 residues. Looked up from germline, CDR1 is SGHDT and CDR2 is YYEEEE. Trimming left V 0 bases short and J 2 bases short, with 6 bases between. The CDR3 is CASSLDSTYEQYF. The CDR3 bases that were read are TGTGCCAGCAGCTTGGACAGCACCTACGAG.

Points on this clone: The read gets to within 3 residues of the CDR3 end, and the germline J gene fills in the rest. The chain combines TRBV5-1 with TRBJ1-4; tentative D call: TRBD1 (6 bases). Trimming removed 4 bases at V and 3 bases at J, with 13 bases between. The germline V gene encodes CDR1 SGHRS and CDR2 YFSETQ. The CDR3 totals 15 residues. CDR3 protein: CASSAATGSNEKLFF. CDR3 DNA (partial): TGCGCCAGCAGCGCGGCAACAGGGTCTAATGAAAAA.